Presented here are 21 T cell receptor beta chains from one specimen sequenced in a study of HIV-infected children after antiretroviral therapy interruption. The TCR library was built from RNA with a 3' RACE protocol and unique molecular identifiers. In TCRdb, the 3' RACE reads were re-called with MiXCR into one record per CDR3 protein. This table holds around 40,000 distinct CDR3 sequences, over 6% found once. The treatment is: PENTA 11 planned treatment interruption arm or continuous ART arm. The sequencing here drew on CD45RA+ CD4+ T cells from PBMCs, pooled from several time points, taken from a donor given antiretroviral therapy, either interrupted or continuous. Subset specified: naive CD4+ CD45RA+ CD45RO- T cells. The receptors derive from a pool of human donors with HIV.

This clonotype was detected a few times. The chain uses TRBV28 and TRBJ2-2; no firm D call. The germline CDR1 and CDR2 sequences are MDHEN and SYDVKM. This CDR3 has 12 residues. V was cut by 5 bases and J by 7 bases, with 8 bases left in between. The CDR3 DNA reads TGTGCCAGCAGTAATTCGGTCGGGGAGCTGTTTTTT. Its translation is CASSNSVGELFF.

The chain combines TRBV5-1 with TRBJ1-1; possible D gene TRBD1, 5 bases. This CDR3 is 14 amino acids long. Germline-derived CDR1 and CDR2 are SGHRS and YFSETQ. Trimming removed 3 bases from V and 1 base from J, with 10 bases in between. The CDR3 loop reads CASSWGDPNTEAFF. The CDR3 bases are TGCGCCAGCAGCTGGGGGGACCCGAACACTGAAGCTTTCTTT.

This clonotype has at least ten counts. The V and J genes are TRBV21-1 and TRBJ2-4. TRBV21-1 is shown as a pseudogene. This CDR3 contains 13 residues. The CDR3 DNA reads TGTGCCAGCAGTACATCTAGTCAAAACACCTTGTACTTT. This sequence encodes CASSTSSQNTLYF.

This clonotype was recorded a few times. This chain connects TRBV6-2 or TRBV6-3 to TRBJ2-4; 10 nucleotides match TRBD1. The junction had 5 bases not matched to a gene; V was cut back by 4 bases and J by 5 bases. The CDR3 extends over 15 amino acids. Germline CDR1 and CDR2: MNHEY and SVGEGT. CDR3 sequence reads: CASSLAGTGENIQYF. The CDR3 DNA reads TGTGCCAGCAGTTTAGCCGGGACAGGGGAAAACATTCAGTACTTC.

This clonotype is termed medium-sized. The chain is built from TRBV23-1 and TRBJ1-5; no firm D call. TRBV23-1 is an ORF; its function is uncertain. V was shortened by 8 bases and J by 1 base, with 12 bases between the two germline ends. This CDR3 spans 14 amino acids. CDR3 coding DNA: TGCGCCAGCGAGAGGGCGTGGAGCAATCAGCCCCAGCATTTT. Translation gives CASERAWSNQPQHF.

This clonotype appeared a few times. The chain carries TRBV20-1 and TRBJ2-2, with D unclear. The CDR3 has 12 amino acids. Trimming removed 2 bases at V and 0 bases at J, with 1 base between. Germline assignment: CDR1 DFQATT and CDR2 SNEGSKA (reference sequence). Here the CDR3 reads CSARPNTGELFF. The CDR3 bases are TGCAGTGCTAGACCGAACACCGGGGAGCTGTTTTTT.

This clonotype came up many times. The rearrangement uses TRBV7-2 and TRBJ2-5, with D perhaps being TRBD1 or TRBD2 (5 bases each). V dropped 5 bases and J dropped 4 bases, with 14 bases sitting between them. There are 14 residues in the CDR3. Germline V lookup: CDR1 SGHTA, CDR2 FQGNSA. CDR3: CASSPDRGRETQYF. CDR3 nucleotide sequence: TGTGCCAGCAGCCCCGACAGAGGGAGAGAGACCCAGTACTTC.

This clonotype was detected many times. The V gene is TRBV5-1, the J gene TRBJ1-2; 8 bases agree with TRBD1. Per germline, CDR1 SGHRS and CDR2 YFSETQ. V shed 0 bases, J shed 2 bases, and the junction held 3 bases outside the gene matches. The CDR3 runs to 15 residues. CDR3 region: CASSLGAGGNYGYTF. For the CDR3, the DNA is TGCGCCAGCAGCTTGGGGGCAGGGGGCAACTATGGCTACACCTTC.

This clonotype was seen at least ten times. The junction differs from germline at one of its ends, possibly a read error. The V and J genes are TRBV4-1 and TRBJ2-5; possible D gene TRBD2, 6 bases. Germline assignment: CDR1 MGHRA and CDR2 YSYEKL. The CDR3 is 18 amino acids. The CDR3: CASSQDKHWGVDQDTQYF. CDR3 DNA sequence: TGTGCCAGCAGCCAAGATAAACACTGGGGGGTGGACCAAGACACCCAGTACTTT.

This clonotype was seen many times. The CDR3 loop is CASSTGTGEEKLFF. The CDR3 bases are TGCGCCAGCAGCACCGGGACAGGGGAAGAAAAACTGTTTTTT. The chain is built from TRBV5-1 and TRBJ1-4; TRBD1 aligns across 10 bases. The V and J ends lost 4 bases and 8 bases, in that order; junction bases with no gene match: 5. CDR3 size: 14 residues. Germline CDR1 is SGHRS and CDR2 is YFSETQ.

This clonotype was counted ten times or more. CDR3 nucleotide sequence: TGTGCCAGCAGCCGGACAGGGGCCGGGGAGCTGTTTTTT. Translated: CASSRTGAGELFF. The rearrangement links TRBV12-3 or TRBV12-4 to TRBJ2-2, with 9 nucleotides matching TRBD1. The CDR3 runs to 13 residues. V was clipped by 6 bases and J by 6 bases; unmatched bases: 2.

This clonotype was picked up many times. The rearrangement uses TRBV18 and TRBJ2-5; 9 bases line up with TRBD2. Germline CDR1 is KGHSH and CDR2 is LQKENI. The CDR3 contains 15 residues. The V and J ends lost 4 bases and 0 bases, in that order; junction bases with no gene match: 3. The CDR3 here is CASSRSGGNQETQYF. The DNA of the CDR3 is TGTGCCAGCTCACGGAGCGGGGGGAACCAAGAGACCCAGTACTTC. Drawing the rest from reference TRBV18 and TRBJ2-5, the complete variable domain is NAGVMQNPRHLVRRRGQEARLRCSPMKGHSHVYWYRQLPEEGLKFMVYLQKENIIDESGMPKERFSAEFPKEGPSILRIQQVVRGDSAAYFCASSRSGGNQETQYFGPGTRLLVL.

This clonotype was detected ten times or more. The V call is TRBV4-3, the J call TRBJ2-1; 8 bases are a match to TRBD1. The CDR3 is 16 residues long. The germline V gene encodes CDR1 LGHNA and CDR2 YSLEER. V shed 4 bases and J 6 bases; nucleotides not matched to a gene: 11. CDR3 in DNA: TGCGCCAGCAGCCCCTTGCAGGGGGCGGTTCTCAATGAGCAGTTCTTC. This gives the protein CASSPLQGAVLNEQFF.

This clonotype is labeled medium-sized. One end of the junction does not line up with germline, which may come from a read error. The chain couples TRBV19 to TRBJ2-1, with D possibly TRBD1 on 6 matching bases. CDR1 and CDR2 from the germline V gene are LNHDA and SQIVND (reference sequence). The CDR3 loop spans 14 amino acids. CDR3 sequence: CASSIGQNYAEQFF. The CDR3 region has the DNA TGTGCCAGCAGTATTGGACAGAACTATGCTGAGCAGTTCTTC.

This clonotype has a count of ten or more. This chain uses TRBV7-3 with TRBJ1-1; D gene uncertain. The CDR3 runs to 13 residues. Germline-derived CDR1 and CDR2 are SGHTA and FQGTGA. With 5 bases removed from V and 1 base from J, the gap between germline ends came to 8 bases. Written as DNA, the CDR3 is TGTGCCAGCAGCGCCACTCCGAACACTGAAGCTTTCTTT. It codes for CASSATPNTEAFF.

This clonotype has only a few counts. The chain recombines TRBV10-3 with TRBJ2-5; D remains unclear. CDR1 ENHRY and CDR2 SYGVKD come from the germline V gene. The CDR3 has 12 residues. The ends were cut back, 6 bases at V and 3 bases at J, with 8 bases in the middle. The CDR3 DNA reads as TGTGCCATCAGCTCTTCAAAAGAGACCCAGTACTTC. Its translation is CAISSSKETQYF.

This sequence joins TRBV4-3 and TRBJ1-6; 9 positions match TRBD1. Germline lookup yields CDR1 LGHNA and CDR2 YSLEER. V gave up 5 bases and J gave up 7 bases; unmatched junction bases: 6. CDR3 length: 15 residues. The DNA for the CDR3 is TGCGCCAGCAGCGAAGCCGGGACAGGGAATTCACCCCTCCACTTT. Translating gives CASSEAGTGNSPLHF.

In its sample, this clonotype was seen many times. The chain is built from TRBV28 and TRBJ1-3; unclear D gene. The V gene's germline CDR1 is MDHEN and CDR2 SYDVKM. The CDR3 has 15 amino acids. The germline V and J ends were trimmed by 3 bases and 0 bases, with 9 bases remaining between them. CDR3 DNA sequence: TGTGCCAGCAGTTTTCTTAGGAGCTCTGGAAACACCATATATTTT. This gives the protein CASSFLRSSGNTIYF.

This clonotype has a count of ten or more. The rearrangement links TRBV4-2 to TRBJ2-3, with 9 bases aligning to TRBD2. CDR1 is LGHNA, CDR2 YNFKEQ, per germline. CDR3 length: 16 amino acids. The J segment lost 2 bases and the V segment lost 1 base, leaving 4 bases of the junction unmatched. CDR3 residues: CASSQGLAVDTDTQYF. CDR3 nucleotide sequence: TGTGCCAGCAGCCAAGGACTAGCGGTTGACACAGATACGCAGTATTTT.

This clonotype was detected ten times or more. The chain recombines TRBV27 with TRBJ1-3, with no clear D. The CDR3 length is 15 residues. Germline CDR1 reads MNHEY; CDR2 reads SMNVEV (reference sequence). Trimming left V 6 bases short and J 0 bases short, with 12 bases between. The DNA of the CDR3 is TGTGCCAGCAGCCAATGGTACAGCTCTGGAAACACCATATATTTT. It specifies CASSQWYSSGNTIYF.

Ten or more counts support this clonotype. The chain is built from TRBV28 and TRBJ2-1, with D possibly called TRBD1 or TRBD2 (5 bases each). From germline, CDR1 is MDHEN and CDR2 SYDVKM. Trimming removed 6 bases from V and 5 bases from J, with 11 bases in between. The CDR3 is made up of 13 amino acids. This chain's CDR3 is CASRGRPDNEQFF. The CDR3 DNA follows: TGTGCCAGCAGGGGACGGCCCGACAATGAGCAGTTCTTC.